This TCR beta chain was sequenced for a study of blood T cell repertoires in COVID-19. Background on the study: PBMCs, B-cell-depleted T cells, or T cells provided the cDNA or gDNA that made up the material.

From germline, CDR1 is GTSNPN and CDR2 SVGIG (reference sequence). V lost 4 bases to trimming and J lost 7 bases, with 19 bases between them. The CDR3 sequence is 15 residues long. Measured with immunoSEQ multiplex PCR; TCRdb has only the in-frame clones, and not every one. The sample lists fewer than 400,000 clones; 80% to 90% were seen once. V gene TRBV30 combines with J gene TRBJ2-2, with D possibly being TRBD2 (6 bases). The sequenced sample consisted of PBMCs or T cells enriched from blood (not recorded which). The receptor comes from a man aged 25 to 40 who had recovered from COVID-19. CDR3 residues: CAWMSGTPGVGELFF. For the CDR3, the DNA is TGTGCCTGGATGTCCGGGACCCCGGGGGTCGGGGAGCTGTTTTTT.